This TCR beta chain was retrieved from a study of blood T cell repertoires in COVID-19. The wider study: The cDNA or gDNA used as material had been derived from T cells, B-cell-depleted T cells, or PBMCs.

The study assigned cohorts using participant-reported clinical history. Losses at the gene ends were 6 bases for V and 4 bases for J; bases not matched to a gene: 17. Germline lookup yields CDR1 GTSNPN and CDR2 SVGIG (reference sequence). The CDR3 loop spans 17 amino acids. Only in-frame clones appear in the TCRdb table, and some are missing; sequencing was by immunoSEQ multiplex PCR. The sample has roughly 200,000 clones; about 82% are singletons. The V call is TRBV30, the J call TRBJ1-5, with 8 bases lining up with TRBD1. The sequence was obtained from a man aged 40-55 years with acute COVID-19. Sequenced: PBMCs or T cells enriched from blood (not recorded which). As DNA, the CDR3 is TGTGCCTGCCCCTTCCCCAGGGGGCGCCGGAAGAATCAGCCCCAGCATTTT. It encodes CACPFPRGRRKNQPQHF.